The rows below give T cell receptor beta chains drawn from one sample of a study of CD8+CD57+ T cells in acquired aplastic anemia. TCRdb recomputed calls from the reads with MiXCR, one row per CDR3 protein. This repertoire shows 120,000 or so distinct CDR3 sequences, almost 40% found once; its top ten account for 2% to 3%. Sample: sorted CD4+, CD8+, or CD8+CD57+ T cells (not recorded which) from PBMCs. These TCRs come from a human donor with aplastic anemia. CDR3s include the opening cysteine and the closing phenylalanine or tryptophan. D genes are given only for firm matches. Clone size is stated in some rows and not others, as once, few, many or a class when expanded.

d_call,clone_size,j_call,v_call,cdr3_aa,cdr3_nt
-,-,TRBJ2-3,TRBV6-1,CASSGGPDTQYF,TGTGCCAGCTCTGGGGGGCCCGATACGCAGTATTTT
-,many,TRBJ2-3,TRBV20-1,CSARVGTSKGTDTQYF,TGCAGTGCTAGAGTGGGAACTAGTAAAGGAACAGATACGCAGTATTTT
TRBD2,-,TRBJ2-3,TRBV20-1,CSAKGLAGVTGDTQYF,TGCAGTGCTAAGGGACTAGCGGGAGTAACGGGGGATACGCAGTATTTT
-,-,TRBJ2-1,TRBV7-9,CASSLEGVEQFF,TGTGCCAGCAGCTTAGAAGGGGTTGAGCAGTTCTTC
TRBD1,few,TRBJ1-6,TRBV28,CASSKQGPDNSPLHF,TGTGCCAGCAGTAAACAGGGGCCCGATAATTCACCCCTCCACTTT
-,many,TRBJ1-5,TRBV2,CASNYYSNQPQHF,TGTGCCAGCAACTATTATAGCAATCAGCCCCAGCATTTT
TRBD1,many,TRBJ1-2,TRBV5-8,CASSLGQGGNYGYTF,TGTGCCAGCAGCTTGGGACAGGGCGGGAACTATGGCTACACCTTC
-,many,TRBJ2-7,TRBV20-1,CSAHGESRARGEQYF,TGCAGTGCCCACGGGGAGTCTAGGGCTCGGGGGGAGCAGTACTTC
TRBD2,many,TRBJ2-5,TRBV6-5,CASSSGLEETQYF,TGTGCCAGCAGTTCTGGACTAGAGGAGACCCAGTACTTC
-,many,TRBJ1-5,TRBV12-3/TRBV12-4,CASSVQGVQPQHF,TGTGCCAGCAGTGTACAGGGTGTTCAGCCCCAGCATTTT
-,-,TRBJ1-4,TRBV28,CASSILGAGLAEKLFF,TGTGCCAGCAGTATCCTGGGGGCGGGTTTAGCTGAAAAACTGTTTTTT
-,-,TRBJ2-7,TRBV29-1,CSARIRGRSYEQYF,TGCAGTGCTCGCATTAGGGGCCGCTCCTACGAGCAGTACTTC
-,many,TRBJ1-5,TRBV7-2,CASSITDRPPQHF,TGTGCCAGCAGCATTACAGACCGACCTCCCCAGCATTTT
TRBD2,-,TRBJ2-1,TRBV20-1,CSARALPAGGLNEQFF,TGCAGTGCTAGAGCCCTACCAGCGGGAGGCCTCAATGAGCAGTTCTTC
-,many,TRBJ1-6,TRBV19,CASSSVQTLATDSYNSPLHF,TGTGCCAGTAGTTCCGTTCAAACCCTGGCCACGGACTCCTATAATTCACCCCTCCACTTT
TRBD1,-,TRBJ1-6,TRBV15,CATSSLLSGQGKLSPLHF,TGTGCCACCAGCAGCCTCCTTTCGGGACAGGGCAAATTATCACCCCTCCACTTT
-,once,TRBJ1-2,TRBV29-1,CSVHGTLYGYTF,TGCAGCGTTCACGGGACGCTCTATGGCTACACCTTC
-,-,TRBJ1-1,TRBV20-1,CSAPTGDTEAFF,TGCAGTGCCCCCACCGGGGACACTGAAGCTTTCTTT
TRBD2,-,TRBJ2-2,TRBV15,CATSRVEAGGGYHTGELFF,TGTGCCACCAGCAGAGTCGAAGCGGGAGGGGGATATCACACCGGGGAGCTGTTTTTT
-,many,TRBJ1-6,TRBV4-3,CASSQEVVEGVGSPLHF,TGCGCCAGCAGCCAAGAAGTAGTAGAAGGGGTTGGTTCACCCCTCCACTTT
-,many,TRBJ1-5,TRBV12-3/TRBV12-4,CASSLAARQPQHF,TGTGCCAGCAGTTTAGCGGCCAGACAGCCCCAGCATTTT
-,many,TRBJ2-1,TRBV15,CATSRVYESGNEQFF,TGTGCCACCAGCAGAGTATACGAATCCGGCAATGAGCAGTTCTTC
TRBD2,-,TRBJ2-1,TRBV10-2,CASSLAGFLDNEQFF,TGCGCCAGCAGTCTAGCGGGTTTTTTAGACAATGAGCAGTTCTTC
-,medium-sized,TRBJ2-3,TRBV19,CASSLRPDTQYF,TGTGCCAGTAGTCTTAGACCAGATACGCAGTATTTT
-,many,TRBJ1-2,TRBV20-1,CSARDLSGLYYGYTF,TGCAGTGCTAGAGACCTATCAGGTCTCTACTATGGCTACACCTTC
-,-,TRBJ2-5,TRBV5-1,CASSQNPSLSGNQETQYF,TGCGCCAGCAGCCAGAACCCCTCCCTCTCAGGAAATCAAGAGACCCAGTACTTC
-,few,TRBJ1-5,TRBV29-1,CSVATGLNQPQHF,TGCAGCGTTGCGACAGGCCTCAATCAGCCCCAGCATTTT
-,-,TRBJ2-3,TRBV19,CASSISTDTQYF,TGTGCCAGTAGTATCTCTACAGATACACAGTATTTT
TRBD1,-,TRBJ2-2,TRBV11-1,CASSHYRDRNTGELFF,TGTGCCAGCAGCCACTACCGGGACAGAAACACCGGGGAGCTGTTTTTT
-,-,TRBJ1-5,TRBV2,CASSGDPGGNQPQHF,TGTGCCAGCAGTGGGGACCCCGGGGGCAATCAGCCCCAGCATTTT
-,few,TRBJ2-4,TRBV12-5,CASGLAKNIQYF,TGTGCTAGTGGCCTAGCCAAAAACATTCAGTACTTC
-,once,TRBJ1-1,TRBV28,CASSTGTSIEAFF,TGTGCCAGCAGCACTGGGACATCGATTGAAGCTTTCTTT
TRBD1,-,TRBJ2-7,TRBV11-1,CASSLVSAGTGGSSSYEQYF,TGTGCCAGCAGCTTAGTCAGCGCCGGGACAGGGGGCTCCTCCTCCTACGAGCAGTACTTC
TRBD1,-,TRBJ2-2,TRBV6-2/TRBV6-3,CASRSRGSTGELFF,TGTGCCAGCAGAAGCAGGGGGAGCACCGGGGAGCTGTTTTTT
-,-,TRBJ2-3,TRBV11-2,CASSLGGTSTDTQYF,TGTGCCAGCAGCTTAGGCGGAACTAGCACAGATACGCAGTATTTT
-,many,TRBJ1-6,TRBV5-1,CASSLELLNSPLHF,TGCGCCAGCAGCTTGGAGCTCCTTAATTCACCCCTCCACTTT
-,many,TRBJ2-5,TRBV19,CASRAWGQAETQYF,TGTGCCAGTAGGGCCTGGGGGCAGGCAGAGACCCAGTACTTC
-,once,TRBJ1-1,TRBV11-2,CASSPNFRDANTEAFF,TGTGCCAGCAGCCCGAACTTCCGGGACGCAAACACTGAAGCTTTCTTT
TRBD2,many,TRBJ2-3,TRBV24-1,CATSDPGRVNTQYF,TGTGCCACCAGTGATCCAGGGAGGGTGAATACGCAGTATTTT
-,-,TRBJ1-1,TRBV7-3,CASSLPGWTEAFF,TGTGCCAGCAGCTTACCAGGGTGGACTGAAGCTTTCTTT
TRBD1,-,TRBJ2-7,TRBV25-1,CASSPVQGATGELYF,TGTGCCAGCAGTCCTGTACAGGGGGCGACCGGGGAGCTGTACTTC
TRBD2,few,TRBJ2-5,TRBV11-2,CASSLVLTAGGHHYQETQYF,TGTGCCAGCAGCTTAGTATTAACGGCGGGGGGGCATCACTACCAAGAGACCCAGTACTTC